The present TCR beta chain was sequenced within a study of low-dose radiotherapy and immunotherapy resistance in tumors. The CDR3 loop spans 14 amino acids. CDR1 is MGHDK and CDR2 is SYGVNS in the germline V gene. V dropped 10 bases and J dropped 1 base, with 16 bases sitting between them. This clonotype was recorded many times. Both TCRalpha and TCRbeta chains were reverse transcribed with V-gene-specific primers. TCR amplification ran approximately 20 PCR cycles using constant-region and V-primer adapter primers. One entry per CDR3 protein results from TCRdb running MiXCR on the reads. The data show tens of thousands of distinct CDR3 sequences, 25% seen once. Noted time point: before trial treatment.

This TCR came from a male donor with prostate cancer. The material was PBMCs, obtained before treatment. V and J are TRBV25-1 and TRBJ1-1; D is possibly TRBD1 (5 bases). In DNA form, the CDR3 reads TGTGCCACTTCTCCTCAGGGACGGAACACTGAAGCTTTCTTT. This gives the protein CATSPQGRNTEAFF.